Reported below is one T cell receptor beta chain. Clones were read by immunoSEQ multiplex PCR, and TCRdb kept only the in-frame ones, dropping some. This table has about 230,000 clones, about 80% appearing once. This record belongs to a study of control samples from healthy donors and cancer patients. Germline CDR1 reads KGHSH; CDR2 reads LQKENI. The length of the CDR3 is 13 residues. Trimming removed 3 bases from V and 4 bases from J, with 9 bases in between. The sequence derives from a woman between 55 and 75 years old with lung cancer. The chain uses TRBV18 and TRBJ2-5; D possibly corresponds to TRBD1 (6 bases). The sequenced sample was PBMCs. CDR3 sequence: CASSPPGVETQYF. The CDR3 nucleotides are TGTGCCAGCTCACCTCCAGGGGTAGAGACCCAGTACTTC.